These 27 T cell receptor beta chains were sequenced from one sample in a study of blood T cell repertoires in COVID-19. Only in-frame clones appear in the TCRdb table, and some are missing; sequencing was by immunoSEQ multiplex PCR. Among 200,000 or so clones listed, 80% to 90% were seen once. Sequenced input: PBMCs or T cells enriched from blood (not recorded which). The source of these receptors is a woman younger than 35 in a cohort exposed to, infected with or recovered from COVID-19 (not recorded which).

The chain combines TRBV7-8 with TRBJ2-5; TRBD1 matches at 7 bases. Germline V gene lookup returns CDR1 SGHVS and CDR2 FQNEAQ. V dropped 5 bases and J dropped 5; count of bases not matched to a gene: 11. There are 15 residues in the CDR3. The CDR3 sequence: CASSQYRGQGETQYF. In nucleotides, the CDR3 is TGTGCCAGCAGCCAGTACAGGGGCCAGGGTGAGACCCAGTACTTC.

The chain has TRBV1 and TRBJ1-2; TRBD1 is the table's D call, not checked against the DNA. TRBV1 corresponds to a pseudogene. This CDR3 contains 17 residues. The CDR3 nucleotides read TGCACCAGCAGCCAAGATCGGGTTGGGGGGACAGGGGATGGCTACACCTTC. Translating gives CTSSQDRVGGTGDGYTF.

The chain is built from TRBV24-1 and TRBJ2-3; 7 bases align to TRBD1. Germline CDR1 is KGHDR and CDR2 is SFDVKD. V lost 9 bases, J lost 0 bases, and 2 bases stayed unmatched. The CDR3 has 13 amino acids. The CDR3 region has the DNA TGTGCCACCGAGGGGGCTAGCACAGATACGCAGTATTTT. Translating it yields CATEGASTDTQYF.

The rearrangement links TRBV2 to TRBJ1-4; 8 nucleotides align to TRBD1. Germline CDR1 is SNHLY and CDR2 is FYNNEI. The CDR3 sequence is 13 residues long. Unmatched junction bases numbered 9, after V lost 10 bases and J lost 8 bases. The CDR3 DNA follows: TGTGCCATGGGGGACAGGTCAGACGAAAAACTGTTTTTT. Encoded protein: CAMGDRSDEKLFF.

This chain uses TRBV29-1 with TRBJ2-2, with TRBD2 matching 10 bases. The germline gives CDR1 SQVTM, CDR2 ANQGSEA. The CDR3 runs to 17 residues. V was pared by 2 bases and J by 1 base, with 7 bases of the junction left unmatched. The CDR3 DNA reads as TGCAGCGTTGAACAAAGCGGGAGGGCCGGGAACACCGGGGAGCTGTTTTTT. Protein: CSVEQSGRAGNTGELFF.

V is TRBV4-2 and J is TRBJ1-2; 10 bases fit TRBD1. In germline, CDR1 is LGHNA, CDR2 YNFKEQ. V gave up 0 bases and J gave up 6 bases; unmatched junction bases: 4. The CDR3 is 15 amino acids. In DNA, the CDR3 is TGTGCCAGCAGCCAAGAGACAGGGGGCGTCAATGGCTACACCTTC. The encoded protein is CASSQETGGVNGYTF.

The CDR3 DNA follows: TGTGCCAGTAGTATGACATATAACACTGAAGCTTTCTTT. The encoded protein is CASSMTYNTEAFF. The V call is TRBV19, the J call TRBJ1-1; no clear D gene. CDR3 length: 13 residues. Trimming stripped 3 bases from V and 2 bases from J, with 7 bases between. CDR1 is LNHDA and CDR2 is SQIVND in the germline V gene (reference sequence).

The V call is TRBV18, the J call TRBJ1-6, with 9 bases lining up with TRBD1. This CDR3 spans 16 amino acids. The V gene's germline CDR1 is KGHSH and CDR2 LQKENI. V lost 3 bases to trimming and J lost 3 bases; unmatched junction nucleotides: 3. The CDR3 here is CASSPDRGNYNSPLHF. The DNA of the CDR3 is TGTGCCAGCTCACCCGACAGGGGGAACTATAATTCACCCCTCCACTTT.

This chain connects TRBV5-4 to TRBJ1-1, with no clear D. The CDR3 has 14 amino acids. Germline V gives CDR1 SGHNT, CDR2 YYREEE (reference sequence). Trimming took 5 bases from V and 1 from J, leaving 12 bases between them. Written as DNA, the CDR3 is TGTGCCAGCAGGAATGACGGAGGGAACACTGAAGCTTTCTTT. Residues: CASRNDGGNTEAFF. The full variable domain, completed using reference TRBV5-4 and TRBJ1-1, is ETGVTQSPTHLIKTRGQQVTLRCSSQSGHNTVSWYQQALGQGPQFIFQYYREEENGRGNFPPRFSGLQFPNYSSELNVNALELDDSALYLCASRNDGGNTEAFFGQGTRLTVV.

In its sample, this clone was seen a few times. This chain uses TRBV5-4 with TRBJ1-1; 7 bases map to TRBD1. Per the germline V gene, CDR1 is SGHNT and CDR2 is YYREEE (reference sequence). The CDR3 loop spans 16 amino acids. V lost 1 base to trimming and J lost 6 bases; unmatched junction nucleotides: 12. The CDR3 DNA follows: TGTGCCAGCAGCTTGAGGGGCCTCACTAGGGGGCCTGAAGCTTTCTTT. It codes for CASSLRGLTRGPEAFF.

The CDR3, as DNA: TGTGCCACCAGTACCGGGACAGGGTATGGCTACACCTTC. Translated, it gives CATSTGTGYGYTF. The V call is TRBV24-1, the J call TRBJ1-2; 9 bases align to TRBD1. The trim removed 6 bases at V and 5 bases at J, leaving 3 bases unmatched. This CDR3 spans 13 amino acids. Germline CDR1 KGHDR, CDR2 SFDVKD.

The rearrangement uses TRBV29-1 and TRBJ2-2; 9 nucleotides line up with TRBD2. Germline values: CDR1 SQVTM, CDR2 ANQGSEA. The length of the CDR3 is 14 residues. V trimming: 6 bases; J trimming: 4 bases; junction bases outside the gene matches: 6. The CDR3 sequence is CSVVAGDTTGELFF. The CDR3 region has the DNA TGCAGCGTCGTAGCGGGGGATACCACCGGGGAGCTGTTTTTT.

This chain uses TRBV2 with TRBJ1-2, with 10 bases identical to TRBD1. Germline CDR1 reads SNHLY; CDR2 reads FYNNEI. This CDR3 has 14 residues. Trimming at V came to 6 bases and at J to 8 bases, leaving 9 bases not matched to a gene. The CDR3 sequence is CASSSDRGLYGYTF. In DNA form, the CDR3 reads TGTGCCAGCAGCTCCGACAGGGGGCTCTACGGCTACACCTTC.

CDR3: CASSLTSGGPTNEQFF. Written as DNA, the CDR3 is TGTGCCAGCAGCTTAACCAGCGGGGGGCCAACCAATGAGCAGTTCTTC. V is TRBV7-9 and J is TRBJ2-1; 9 nucleotides align to TRBD2. Germline V lookup: CDR1 SEHNR, CDR2 FQNEAQ (reference sequence). The CDR3 length is 16 residues. J lost 6 bases, V lost 2 bases, and 8 bases had no gene match.

The V call is TRBV5-1, the J call TRBJ2-7; 8 nucleotides match TRBD1. The junction had 7 bases not matched to a gene; V was cut back by 2 bases and J by 3 bases. Germline CDR1 SGHRS, CDR2 YFSETQ. The CDR3 is made up of 15 amino acids. This CDR3 is CASSLGTGNIYEQYF. The CDR3 DNA is TGCGCCAGCAGCTTAGGGACAGGTAATATCTACGAGCAGTACTTC.

This rearrangement joins TRBV4-1 to TRBJ1-3, with D maybe TRBD1 (5 bases). The CDR3 has 15 residues. Germline V gene data show CDR1 as MGHRA and CDR2 as YSYEKL. V shed 5 bases and J shed 4 bases, with 15 bases lying between them. The CDR3 sequence is CASSLRDSLGNTIYF. As DNA, the CDR3 is TGCGCCAGCAGCTTAAGAGACAGCTTGGGAAACACCATATATTTT.

This chain links TRBV27 with TRBJ1-6, with D tentatively TRBD1 (6 bases). Trimming shortened V by 4 bases and J by 8 bases, and 18 bases separated the two germline ends. Germline V gene data show CDR1 as MNHEY and CDR2 as SMNVEV (reference sequence). This CDR3 contains 16 residues. This CDR3 reads CASSSLQGVTDSPLHF. In nucleotides, the CDR3 is TGTGCCAGCAGTTCCCTACAGGGTGTAACGGATTCACCCCTCCACTTT.

The chain links TRBV5-4 to TRBJ2-7; the match to TRBD2 covers 13 bases. The ends lost 4 bases at V and 6 bases at J; junction bases unmatched: 7. Looked up from germline, CDR1 is SGHNT and CDR2 is YYREEE (reference sequence). The CDR3 loop spans 15 amino acids. The CDR3 protein is CASSGGLAGAGEQYF. The CDR3 coding sequence is TGTGCCAGCAGCGGAGGACTAGCGGGAGCTGGCGAGCAGTACTTC.

About this clone: A read error may account for a junction end that differs from germline. The chain employs TRBV2 and TRBJ2-1; TRBD1 aligns across 7 bases. Germline V lookup: CDR1 SNHLY, CDR2 FYNNEI. This CDR3 is built from 15 residues. CDR3 sequence (DNA): TGTGCCAGCAGTACAAGGGACAGTGGACATTTTGAGGAGTTCTTC. This sequence encodes CASSTRDSGHFEEFF.

The V gene is TRBV12-3 or TRBV12-4, the J gene TRBJ1-1, with D uncertain. The CDR3 covers 12 residues. Trimming removed 3 bases at V and 6 bases at J, with 8 bases between. CDR3 sequence (DNA): TGTGCCAGCAGTTTTATTATTGCTGAAGCTTTCTTT. Its protein product is CASSFIIAEAFF.

This chain uses TRBV5-1 with TRBJ2-1, with 9 bases lining up with TRBD2. The germline V gene encodes CDR1 SGHRS and CDR2 YFSETQ. Trimming cost V 4 bases and J 7 bases; bases outside gene matches: 6. The CDR3 is made up of 14 amino acids. The DNA of the CDR3 is TGCGCCAGCAGCGTTAGCGGGGGTATGAATGAGCAGTTCTTC. This codes for CASSVSGGMNEQFF.

The gene calls are TRBV9 and TRBJ2-5, with 8 bases fitting TRBD2. CDR1 and CDR2 (germline): SGDLS, YYNGEE. V shed 3 bases, J shed 2 bases, and the junction held 3 bases outside the gene matches. The CDR3 is 14 amino acids. In DNA, the CDR3 is TGTGCCAGCAGCGCGAGCGGGGGACAAGAGACCCAGTACTTC. Its translation is CASSASGGQETQYF.

The V gene is TRBV10-1, the J gene TRBJ2-3; 8 bases map to TRBD1. The J segment lost 3 bases and the V segment lost 10 bases, leaving 6 bases of the junction unmatched. There are 13 residues in the CDR3. Germline CDR1 WNHNN, CDR2 SYGVQD (reference sequence). CDR3 DNA sequence: TGCGCCACCTCCACAGGGGGAACAGATACGCAGTATTTT. Translating gives CATSTGGTDTQYF.

A few counts support this clone. V usage is TRBV19 and J usage is TRBJ1-5; unclear D gene. The CDR3 is 12 amino acids. Trimming removed 11 bases at V and 3 bases at J, with 11 bases between. Germline V CDR1 and CDR2: LNHDA, SQIVND (reference sequence). DNA for the CDR3: TGTGCCGCTGGACTTCTCAATCAGCCCCAGCATTTT. Its protein is CAAGLLNQPQHF.

The chain recombines TRBV18 with TRBJ1-5; D unclear. Germline CDR1 is KGHSH and CDR2 is LQKENI. This CDR3 has 13 residues. Trimming took off 3 bases at V and 0 bases at J, with 3 bases between the two ends. The CDR3 region has the DNA TGTGCCAGCTCACCTAATAGCAATCAGCCCCAGCATTTT. Its protein product is CASSPNSNQPQHF.

V usage is TRBV5-1 and J usage is TRBJ2-3; TRBD1 matches 7 bases. Germline assignment: CDR1 SGHRS and CDR2 YFSETQ. Trimming removed 2 bases from V and 0 bases from J; junction bases left unmatched: 3. This CDR3 is 15 amino acids long. Written as DNA, the CDR3 is TGCGCCAGCAGCTTCCGGGACAGAAGCACAGATACGCAGTATTTT. This gives the protein CASSFRDRSTDTQYF.

With respect to this clone: Other DNA sequences of this sample code for an identical CDR3. This sequence joins TRBV5-6 and TRBJ2-5; no firm D call. The germline V and J ends were trimmed by 4 bases and 2 bases, with 3 bases remaining between them. The CDR3 has 11 amino acids. Per germline, CDR1 SGHDT and CDR2 YYEEEE. Here the CDR3 reads CASSLQETQYF. The CDR3 bases are TGTGCCAGCAGCCTTCAAGAGACCCAGTACTTC.